The clone carrying this T cell receptor (beta chain) was detected ten times or more. Its antigen is as yet unknown. The source of the sample is a study of T cell repertoires in cytomegalovirus infection. As for the study in general: In the study, CMV epitopes included recently identified HLA-C-restricted and well-studied HLA-B-restricted ones. Through public TCR beta signatures, both CMV infection and matching HLA type were indicated. Study results and caveats: HLA-C-restricted CMV clonotypes gave the most frequent clonotype in two of eight donors. Carriage of CMV together with the relevant HLA was identifiable through cumulative public TCR beta family frequency.

MiXCR, applied by TCRdb to the reads, yields one record per CDR3 protein. The data hold roughly 990,000 distinct CDR3 sequences, with roughly a third observed a single time. The CDR3 loop spans 19 amino acids. J was trimmed by 1 base and V by 2 bases; bases with no gene match: 12. The germline V gene has CDR1 SGHAT and CDR2 FQNNGV. This chain uses TRBV11-2 with TRBJ2-5; 11 bases align to TRBD2. This sequence was found in a human donor in good health (CMV status not recorded). Some clones in this sample may be carry-over from other donors' samples. The sequencing here drew on cultured CD8+ T cells from PBMCs, taken from culture after CMV antigen stimulation. The CDR3 DNA is TGTGCCAGCAGCTTACAACCCCGACGACTAGCGGGGAGCCAAGAGACCCAGTACTTC. It is translated as CASSLQPRRLAGSQETQYF.